This T cell receptor beta chain was recovered during a study of T cell responses to AZD1222 COVID-19 vaccine (dated by TCRdb to about 2021). About the full investigation: TCR sequencing was performed for approximately 240 trial participants, of whom about 200 were given two doses of AZD1222 and some 26 were given two doses of MenACWY control vaccine. Trial participants were enrolled by age into subgroups of 18-55, 56-69 and 70-plus years, and around 150, 28 and 57 TCR-sequenced participants, respectively, were included in these subgroups. Here is what the overall study found, with its caveats: Conclusions about previously exposed vaccinees were limited because only six AZD1222 recipients were SARS-CoV-2 seropositive at baseline. The whole spike protein was spanned by vaccine-associated CD4 TCRs, and dominant responses were seen in regions 160-218 and 743-854. Most participants were white British and females outnumbered males, and the authors suggested that clonal diversity may have been underestimated. Because no samples from the day 14 peak response were available, repertoires could be characterized only after the peak T cell response. Reportedly, almost half of the unique spike-specific TCRs recognized epitopes lying outside the regions that are mutated in the B.1.351 and B.1.1.7 variants. In the small 56-69-year group, the increase in depth fell short of significance, most likely because of low power. Spike-specific TCR breadth and depth rose significantly after two AZD1222 doses compared with day 0 and with MenACWY recipients.

V gives up 0 bases and J gives up 6 bases, and the segment between their germline ends measures 17 bases. The CDR3, cysteine through phenylalanine, is 16 amino acids long. Only the CDR3 region is kept as DNA, spanning 48 bases read in frame from base 1. According to the germline V gene (reference sequence), CDR1 reads LNHDA and CDR2 reads SQIVND. The CDR3 regions of human TCRbeta chains were subjected to immunosequencing. The authors' analysis ran thus. TCRs in the repertoires were matched against a reference library of SARS-CoV-2-specific TCRs that had been generated with the MIRA antigen-specificity platform. Breadth was defined as the fraction of unique TCRs that were SARS-CoV-2-associated, and depth was defined as the fraction of total T cells that were SARS-CoV-2-associated. Using the MIRA data, each spike-specific TCR was mapped to the spike region that the TCR reacts to and placed in a CD4 or CD8 class. Log10-transformed breadth and depth values were compared by one-way ANOVA with Sidak's multiple comparisons tests. TCRdb took this table from immuneACCESS and kept in-frame rearrangements with V and J called. Such tables lack part of the clones; where checked against another copy, unresolved V genes explain under half of the gap, and the rest is unexplained. That table furnishes V, J and clone size, whereas the DNA furnished D and trimming. The sample data list around 130,000 clones, and roughly nine tenths of these were observed just once. The top ten constitute 2.5% to 3.5% of the sample.

In its sample, this clone comes out as medium-sized (0.01 to 0.1%). Its specific antigen is unknown. No much larger clonotype is one base removed from it; base qualities were not supplied. What this sample's time point label stands for: about 28 days (+/-7) after the second vaccine dose. AZD1222 recipients with second doses at about 4 weeks or about 12 weeks were pooled, because spike-specific TCR depth and breadth did not differ between schedules. Samples from vaccinated people were obtained from the UK trials COV001 and COV002, which included a single-blind randomized controlled phase 2/3 trial of AZD1222 (ChAdOx1 nCoV-19) in healthy adults. Trial participant PBMC samples were collected at day 0 and day 28 after the second dose for TCRbeta chain sequencing.

The source of this sequence is an adult who received the AZD1222 COVID-19 vaccine. The specimen comprised peripheral blood, sampled 28 days after the second AZD1222 dose. This chain joins TRBV19 to TRBJ1-2; the D gene is possibly TRBD1, with 6 bases matching. The DNA is TGTGCCAGTAGTATAGATCTTCAGACAGGAGGCCATGGCTACACCTTC. This gives the protein CASSIDLQTGGHGYTF.